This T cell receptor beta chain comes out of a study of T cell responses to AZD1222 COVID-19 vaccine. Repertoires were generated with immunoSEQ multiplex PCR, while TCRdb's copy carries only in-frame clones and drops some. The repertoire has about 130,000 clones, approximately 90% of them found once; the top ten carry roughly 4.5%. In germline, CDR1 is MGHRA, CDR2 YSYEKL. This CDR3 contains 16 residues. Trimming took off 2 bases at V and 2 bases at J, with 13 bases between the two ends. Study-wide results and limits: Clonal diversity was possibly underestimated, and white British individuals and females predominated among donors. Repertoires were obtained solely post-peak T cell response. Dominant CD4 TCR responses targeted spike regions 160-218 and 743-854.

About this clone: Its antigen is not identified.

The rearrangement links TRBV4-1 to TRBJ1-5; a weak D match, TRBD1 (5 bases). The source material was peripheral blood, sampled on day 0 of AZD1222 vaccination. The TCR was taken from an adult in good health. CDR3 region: CASSQPQGKGNQPQHF. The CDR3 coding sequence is TGCGCCAGCAGCCAACCGCAGGGTAAAGGCAATCAGCCCCAGCATTTT.